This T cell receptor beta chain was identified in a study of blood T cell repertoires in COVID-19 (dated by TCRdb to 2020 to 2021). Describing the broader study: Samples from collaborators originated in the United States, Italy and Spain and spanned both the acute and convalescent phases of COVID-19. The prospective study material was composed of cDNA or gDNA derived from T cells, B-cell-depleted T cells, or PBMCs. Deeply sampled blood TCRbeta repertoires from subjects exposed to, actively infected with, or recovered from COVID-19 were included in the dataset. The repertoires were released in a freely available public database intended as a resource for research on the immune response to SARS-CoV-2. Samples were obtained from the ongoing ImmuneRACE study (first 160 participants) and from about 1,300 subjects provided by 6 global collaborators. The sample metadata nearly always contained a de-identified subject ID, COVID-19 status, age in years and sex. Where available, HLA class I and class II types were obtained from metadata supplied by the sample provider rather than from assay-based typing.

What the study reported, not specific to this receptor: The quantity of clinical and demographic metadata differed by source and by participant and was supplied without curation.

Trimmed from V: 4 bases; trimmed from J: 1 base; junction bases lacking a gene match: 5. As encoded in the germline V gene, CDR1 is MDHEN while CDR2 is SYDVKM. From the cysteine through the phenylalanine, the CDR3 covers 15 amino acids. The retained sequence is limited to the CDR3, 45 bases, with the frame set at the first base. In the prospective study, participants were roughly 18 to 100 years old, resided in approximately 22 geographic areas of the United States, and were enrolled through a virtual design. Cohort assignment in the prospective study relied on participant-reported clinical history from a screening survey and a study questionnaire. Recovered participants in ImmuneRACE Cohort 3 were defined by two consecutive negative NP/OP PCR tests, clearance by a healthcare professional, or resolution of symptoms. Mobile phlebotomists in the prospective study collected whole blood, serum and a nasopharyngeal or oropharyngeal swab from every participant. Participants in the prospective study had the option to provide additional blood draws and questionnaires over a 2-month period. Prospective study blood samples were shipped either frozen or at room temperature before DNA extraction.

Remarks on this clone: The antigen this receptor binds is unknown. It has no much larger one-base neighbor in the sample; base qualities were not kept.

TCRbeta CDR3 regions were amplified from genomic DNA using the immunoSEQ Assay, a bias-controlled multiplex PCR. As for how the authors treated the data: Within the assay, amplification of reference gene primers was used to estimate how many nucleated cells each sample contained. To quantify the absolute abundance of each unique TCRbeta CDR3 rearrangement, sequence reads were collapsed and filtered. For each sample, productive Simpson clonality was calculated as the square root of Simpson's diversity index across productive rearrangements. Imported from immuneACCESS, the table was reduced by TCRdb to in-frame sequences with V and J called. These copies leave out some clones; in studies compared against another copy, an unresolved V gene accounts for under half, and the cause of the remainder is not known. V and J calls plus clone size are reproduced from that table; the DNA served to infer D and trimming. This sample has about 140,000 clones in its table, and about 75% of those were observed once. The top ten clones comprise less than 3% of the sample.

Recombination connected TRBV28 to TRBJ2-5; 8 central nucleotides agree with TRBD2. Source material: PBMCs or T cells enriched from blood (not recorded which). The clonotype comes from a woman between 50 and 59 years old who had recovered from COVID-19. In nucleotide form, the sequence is TGTGCCAGCAGTTCGCCGGGGGGGGGCCAAGAGACCCAGTACTTC. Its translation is CASSSPGGGQETQYF. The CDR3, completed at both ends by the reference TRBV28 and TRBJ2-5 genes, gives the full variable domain DVKVTQSSRYLVKRTGEKVFLECVQDMDHENMFWYRQDPGLGLRLIYFSYDVKMKEKGDIPEGYSVSREKKERFSLILESASTNQTSMYLCASSSPGGGQETQYFGPGTRLLVL.